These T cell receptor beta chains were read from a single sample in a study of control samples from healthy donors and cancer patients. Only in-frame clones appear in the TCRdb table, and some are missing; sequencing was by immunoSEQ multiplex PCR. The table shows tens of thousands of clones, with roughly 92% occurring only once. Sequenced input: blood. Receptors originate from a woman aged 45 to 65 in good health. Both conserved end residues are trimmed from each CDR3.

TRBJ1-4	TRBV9	ASSSGVREKLF
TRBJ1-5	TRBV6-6	ASMDGMGNQPQH
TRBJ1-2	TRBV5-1	ASSLDRPGGYT
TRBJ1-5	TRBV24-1	ATSGGGNQPQH
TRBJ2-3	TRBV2	ARGTSGEGTQY
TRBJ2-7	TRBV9	ASSVVLGRPTTYEQY
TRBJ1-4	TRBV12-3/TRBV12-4	ASSTGGEKLF
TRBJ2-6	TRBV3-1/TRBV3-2	ASSQIRAGANVLT
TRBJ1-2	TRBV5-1	ASSEGTGHYYGYT
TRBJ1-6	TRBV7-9	ASSLSTGGGNSPLH
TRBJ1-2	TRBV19	ASSIDRTGVYYGYT
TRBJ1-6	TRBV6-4	ASSESANSPLH
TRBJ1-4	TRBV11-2	ASSFTGENEKLF
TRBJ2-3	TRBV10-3	AISDRSTDTQY
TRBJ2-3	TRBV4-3	ASSQDKRGIRTDTQY
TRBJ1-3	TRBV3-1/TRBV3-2	ASSADNSGNTIY
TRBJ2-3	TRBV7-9	ASSLTGTTDTQY
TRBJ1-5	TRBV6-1	ASSEDTRPQH
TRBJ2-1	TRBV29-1	SVGQPSGNEQF
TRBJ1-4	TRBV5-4	ASSISTGTNEKLF
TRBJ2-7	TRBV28	ASSDSNSYEQY
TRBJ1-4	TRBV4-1	ASSQTTGSNEKLF
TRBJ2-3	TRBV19	ASSAFETGGQDTQY
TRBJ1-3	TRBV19	ASRSSGNTIY
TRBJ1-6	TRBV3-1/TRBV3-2	ASSQALTGPLH
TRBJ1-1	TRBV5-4	ASSPPAGREEAF
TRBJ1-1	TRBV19	ASRDGGSGGDTEAF
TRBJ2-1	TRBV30	AWSVQNSQQF
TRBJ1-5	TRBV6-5	ASSHGQGANQPQH
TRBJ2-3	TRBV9	ASSVEGLAGGTDTQY
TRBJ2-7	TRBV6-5	ASLLRQGAYEQY
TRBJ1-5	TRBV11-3	ASPTGGHQPQH
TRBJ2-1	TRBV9	ASSGLRANEQF
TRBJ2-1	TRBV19	ASSIAGDPSNEQF
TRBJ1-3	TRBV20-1	SAVTGNTIY
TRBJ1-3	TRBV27	ASSLSGQDGGSGNTIY
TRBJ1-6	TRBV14	ASSQDRLEYSPLH
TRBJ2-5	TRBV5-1	ASSLQLQETQY
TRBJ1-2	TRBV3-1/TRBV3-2	ASSQEGGNYGYT
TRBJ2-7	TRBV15	ATSPRQLGTAYEQY
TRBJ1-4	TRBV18	ASSPVAGTGREKLF
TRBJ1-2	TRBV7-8	ATRVGEHGYT
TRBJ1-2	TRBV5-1	ASSTTANYGYT
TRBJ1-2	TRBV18	ASSPSEGGLQRTGSTNYGYT